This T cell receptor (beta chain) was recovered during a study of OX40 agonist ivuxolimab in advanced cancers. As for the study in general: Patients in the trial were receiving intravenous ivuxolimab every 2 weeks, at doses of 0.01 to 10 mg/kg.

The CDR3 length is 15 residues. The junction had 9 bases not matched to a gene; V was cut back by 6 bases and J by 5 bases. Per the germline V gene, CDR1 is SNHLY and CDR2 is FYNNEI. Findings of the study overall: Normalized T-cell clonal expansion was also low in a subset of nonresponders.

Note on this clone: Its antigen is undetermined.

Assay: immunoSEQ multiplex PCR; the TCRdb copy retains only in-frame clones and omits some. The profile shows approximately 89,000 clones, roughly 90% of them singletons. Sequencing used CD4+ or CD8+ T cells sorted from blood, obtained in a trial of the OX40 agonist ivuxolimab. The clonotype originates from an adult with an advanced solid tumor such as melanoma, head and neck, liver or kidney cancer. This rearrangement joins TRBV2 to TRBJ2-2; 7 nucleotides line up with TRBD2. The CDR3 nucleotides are TGTGCCAGCAGAAGGGACTACCTAGGTACCGGGGAGCTGTTTTTT. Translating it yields CASRRDYLGTGELFF.